The entry below gives a single T cell receptor (beta chain) sequence along with its context. This sample is part of a study of blood T cell repertoires in COVID-19. The data were produced by immunoSEQ multiplex PCR, yet TCRdb's version contains in-frame clones alone and is incomplete. The top ten clones hold 10% to 15% of a sample with some 250,000 clones, roughly nine tenths of them seen once. This CDR3 contains 14 residues. Per the germline V gene, CDR1 is MGHRA and CDR2 is YSYEKL. V lost 3 bases and J 7 bases, leaving 13 bases between the germline ends. This chain uses TRBV4-1 with TRBJ1-3, with D unresolved. Specimen: peripheral blood. This receptor was identified in a woman aged 25-40 years with COVID-19, enrolled during active disease. CDR3 DNA sequence: TGCGCCAGCAGCCAGCCTCGCAGAAAGAACACCATATATTTT. It yields the protein CASSQPRRKNTIYF.